A selection of T cell receptor beta chains follows, all from one sample in a study of vaccination effects on CD4 cells after COVID-19. Repertoires were generated with immunoSEQ multiplex PCR, while TCRdb's copy carries only in-frame clones and drops some. The sample shows about 47,000 clones, about three quarters of them seen only once. These TCRs are of unknown antigen specificity. The sequenced sample was CD4+ T cells from PBMCs cultured without peptide, obtained after COVID-19 vaccination. Receptor source: a human donor who received a COVID-19 vaccine. Each CDR3 is given with its conserved first and last residue. Fields, in order: V gene, J gene, clone size, D gene, CDR3 protein, CDR3 DNA. D genes are given only for firm matches. Rows give clone size only sometimes, using once, few, many, or a class for an expanded clone.

>TRBV5-1|TRBJ2-1|once|NA
CASSLGSGLTEQFF
TGCGCCAGCAGCTTGGGTAGCGGTCTTACCGAGCAGTTCTTC
>TRBV3-1/TRBV3-2|TRBJ1-3|NA|NA
CASSPSGRVHSGNTIYF
TGTGCCAGCAGCCCATCCGGGCGAGTACACTCTGGAAACACCATATATTTT
>TRBV7-9|TRBJ1-1|few|NA
CASSLVRVGAFF
TGTGCCAGCAGCTTAGTCAGGGTTGGGGCTTTCTTT
>TRBV5-1|TRBJ2-1|NA|TRBD2
CASTLRVAGVASDEQFF
TGCGCCAGCACCCTGCGGGTAGCGGGAGTCGCAAGCGATGAGCAGTTCTTC
>TRBV15|TRBJ1-2|once|NA
CATSGSTGNYGYTF
TGTGCCACCAGCGGGTCTACAGGTAACTATGGCTACACCTTC
>TRBV4-1|TRBJ1-2|once|NA
CASSQFRGSVIKGYTF
TGCGCCAGCAGCCAATTTAGAGGGTCAGTTATAAAGGGCTACACCTTC
>TRBV6-5|TRBJ2-5|NA|NA
CASSTVGGLETQYF
TGTGCCAGCAGTACCGTCGGGGGATTGGAGACCCAGTACTTC
>TRBV4-1|TRBJ1-5|NA|NA
CASSKERTIYSNQPQHF
TGCGCCAGCAGCAAAGAGCGAACCATTTATAGCAATCAGCCCCAGCATTTT
>TRBV6-5|TRBJ1-1|NA|NA
CASSSTTDREAFF
TGTGCCAGCAGTTCTACCACAGACAGGGAAGCTTTCTTT
>TRBV5-6|TRBJ1-5|few|TRBD1
CASSQGTVANQPQHF
TGTGCCAGCAGCCAGGGGACAGTAGCAAATCAGCCCCAGCATTTT
>TRBV5-1|TRBJ2-1|once|NA
CASRPPGTNTYNEQFF
TGCGCCAGCAGACCTCCCGGGACAAACACCTACAATGAGCAGTTCTTC
>TRBV5-1|TRBJ2-1|few|NA
CASSFLLRQGGRNEQFF
TGCGCCAGCAGCTTTCTGCTCCGACAGGGAGGTAGGAATGAGCAGTTCTTC
>TRBV28|TRBJ1-6|few|TRBD1
CASSSGQGRTPLHF
TGTGCCAGCAGCTCCGGACAGGGTAGGACACCCCTCCACTTT
>TRBV5-1|TRBJ2-5|NA|NA
CASSLSVQGRETQYF
TGCGCCAGCAGCTTGTCTGTGCAGGGGCGAGAGACCCAGTACTTC
>TRBV29-1|TRBJ1-5|NA|NA
CSVTTGYNQPQHF
TGCAGCGTGACTACAGGGTACAATCAGCCCCAGCATTTT
>TRBV27|TRBJ1-1|NA|NA
CASSLLGLGNTEAFF
TGTGCCAGCAGTTTATTAGGTCTGGGGAACACTGAAGCTTTCTTT
>TRBV3-1/TRBV3-2|TRBJ1-2|once|NA
CASSPSQTGGYTF
TGTGCCAGCAGCCCCTCCCAGACGGGCGGCTACACCTTC
>TRBV9|TRBJ2-3|NA|TRBD2
CASSVGGGTTDTQYF
TGTGCCAGCAGCGTAGGCGGGGGGACCACAGATACGCAGTATTTT
>TRBV7-8|TRBJ2-2|NA|NA
CASSSSRVTGELFF
TGTGCCAGCAGCTCTTCCAGGGTCACCGGGGAGCTGTTTTTT
>TRBV4-1|TRBJ1-3|NA|TRBD1
CASSPGRARGPYRNTIYF
TGCGCCAGCAGCCCCGGTCGGGCCAGGGGGCCCTATCGAAACACCATATATTTT
>TRBV7-9|TRBJ2-7|NA|NA
CASSPRTSAYEQYF
TGTGCCAGCAGCCCGCGGACTTCGGCCTACGAGCAGTACTTC
>TRBV6-6|TRBJ1-2|NA|TRBD1
CASSYSGQGAVYGYTF
TGTGCCAGCAGTTACTCTGGTCAGGGGGCGGTCTATGGCTACACCTTC
>TRBV5-5|TRBJ1-2|NA|NA
CASSEGPTFNYGYTF
TGTGCCAGCAGCGAGGGACCGACATTTAACTATGGCTACACCTTC
>TRBV2|TRBJ1-5|NA|TRBD1
CASCPGQGSQPQHF
TGTGCCAGTTGCCCGGGACAGGGCAGTCAGCCCCAGCATTTT
>TRBV30|TRBJ1-1|NA|TRBD1
CAWSVNTGGEAFF
TGTGCCTGGAGTGTAAATACAGGGGGAGAAGCTTTCTTT
>TRBV7-8|TRBJ2-7|NA|NA
CASSSLLYEQYF
TGTGCCAGCAGCTCCCTACTCTACGAGCAGTACTTC
>TRBV5-1|TRBJ1-2|NA|NA
CASSLEAHPNYGYTF
TGCGCCAGCAGCTTAGAAGCTCACCCCAACTATGGCTACACCTTC
>TRBV18|TRBJ2-5|NA|NA
CASSPPIQETQYF
TGTGCCAGCTCACCGCCCATCCAAGAGACCCAGTACTTC
>TRBV7-8|TRBJ1-4|NA|NA
CASSQLTVSSEKLFF
TGTGCCAGCAGCCAACTTACTGTCAGCTCTGAAAAACTGTTTTTT
>TRBV29-1|TRBJ2-7|NA|NA
CSVGTSYEQYF
TGCAGCGTTGGTACCTCCTACGAGCAGTACTTC
>TRBV5-6|TRBJ2-7|NA|TRBD2
CASSLVGREGDEQYF
TGTGCCAGCAGCTTGGTAGGACGGGAGGGGGACGAGCAGTACTTC
>TRBV3-1/TRBV3-2|TRBJ2-7|NA|NA
CASSPETFKAYEQYF
TGTGCCAGCAGCCCAGAGACCTTCAAGGCCTACGAGCAGTACTTC
>TRBV6-6|TRBJ1-5|NA|NA
CASRLTQGRGNQPQHF
TGTGCCAGCAGACTGACACAGGGTAGGGGCAATCAGCCCCAGCATTTT
>TRBV21-1|TRBJ2-7|NA|NA
CASSISGTGIPYEQYF
TGTGCCAGCAGCATATCCGGGACAGGGATCCCCTACGAGCAGTACTTC
>TRBV6-5|TRBJ1-2|NA|NA
CASSYRVREGGYTF
TGTGCCAGCAGTTACCGTGTCCGAGAGGGTGGCTACACCTTC
>TRBV3-1/TRBV3-2|TRBJ1-2|NA|TRBD1
CASSQTPQGGGYTF
TGTGCCAGCAGCCAAACTCCACAGGGGGGCGGCTACACCTTC
>TRBV10-3|TRBJ2-1|NA|NA
CAISDGTGIPYNEQFF
TGTGCCATCAGTGACGGGACTGGTATACCGTACAATGAGCAGTTCTTC
>TRBV7-2|TRBJ2-1|NA|NA
CASSHFFLIHNEQFF
TGTGCCAGCAGCCATTTTTTCCTCATCCACAATGAGCAGTTCTTC
>TRBV3-1/TRBV3-2|TRBJ1-5|NA|NA
CASSQATGDQPQHF
TGTGCCAGCAGCCAAGCTACAGGAGATCAGCCCCAGCATTTT
>TRBV7-6|TRBJ1-2|NA|TRBD1
CASSAVTGGNYGYTF
TGTGCCAGCAGCGCCGTTACAGGGGGCAACTATGGCTACACCTTC
>TRBV12-3/TRBV12-4|TRBJ1-3|once|NA
CAARQGGNTIYF
TGTGCCGCCCGGCAGGGTGGAAACACCATATATTTT
>TRBV25-1|TRBJ2-7|NA|NA
CASSEGGFPYEQYF
TGTGCCAGCAGTGAAGGCGGGTTTCCCTACGAGCAGTACTTC
>TRBV5-8|TRBJ2-1|NA|TRBD2
CASSLRLAGTYEQFF
TGTGCCAGCAGCTTGAGGCTAGCGGGAACCTATGAGCAGTTCTTC
>TRBV7-8|TRBJ1-1|NA|TRBD1
CASSYDRGTEAFF
TGTGCCAGCAGCTACGACAGGGGTACTGAAGCTTTCTTT
>TRBV2|TRBJ1-5|NA|NA
CASSLTRGHNQPQHF
TGTGCCAGCAGTCTAACCAGAGGGCACAATCAGCCCCAGCATTTT
>TRBV7-9|TRBJ1-1|NA|NA
CASSLATLNTEAFF
TGTGCCAGCAGCCTAGCGACACTGAACACTGAAGCTTTCTTT
>TRBV6-1|TRBJ1-2|NA|NA
CASSDTDTYYGYTF
TGTGCCAGCAGTGATACGGACACATACTATGGCTACACCTTC
>TRBV6-4|TRBJ1-5|NA|NA
CASSEYGSLNQPQHF
TGTGCCAGCAGTGAGTATGGGAGCCTCAATCAGCCCCAGCATTTT
>TRBV7-9|TRBJ2-7|NA|NA
CASSLGWGYEQYF
TGTGCCAGCAGCTTAGGATGGGGGTACGAGCAGTACTTC
>TRBV12-3/TRBV12-4|TRBJ1-1|few|TRBD1
CASSRQGIEEAFF
TGTGCCAGCAGTCGACAGGGTATTGAGGAAGCTTTCTTT
>TRBV3-1/TRBV3-2|TRBJ2-2|NA|NA
CASSQVLSTGELFF
TGTGCCAGCAGCCAAGTTTTGAGCACCGGGGAGCTGTTTTTT
>TRBV19|TRBJ1-5|NA|TRBD1
CASSLQGQGRNQPQHF
TGTGCCAGTAGTCTCCAGGGACAGGGGCGCAATCAGCCCCAGCATTTT